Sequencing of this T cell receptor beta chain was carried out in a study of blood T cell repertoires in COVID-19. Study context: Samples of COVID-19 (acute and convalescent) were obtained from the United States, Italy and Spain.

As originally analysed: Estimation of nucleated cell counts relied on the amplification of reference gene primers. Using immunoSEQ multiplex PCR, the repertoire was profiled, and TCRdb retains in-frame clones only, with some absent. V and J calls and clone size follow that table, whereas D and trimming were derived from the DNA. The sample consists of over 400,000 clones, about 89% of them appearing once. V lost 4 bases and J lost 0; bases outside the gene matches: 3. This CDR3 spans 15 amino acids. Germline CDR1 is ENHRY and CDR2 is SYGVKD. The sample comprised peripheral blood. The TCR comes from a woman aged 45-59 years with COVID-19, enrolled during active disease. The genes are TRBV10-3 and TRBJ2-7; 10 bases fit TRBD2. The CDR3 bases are TGTGCCATCAGTGGGACTAGCGGCCCCTCCTACGAGCAGTACTTC. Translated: CAISGTSGPSYEQYF.